Sequencing of this T cell receptor (beta chain) was carried out in a study of shared clonotypes between healthy human individuals. The table came from immunoSEQ multiplex PCR; TCRdb's copy has only in-frame clones and leaves some out. The repertoire holds around 550,000 clones, with around 95% as singletons. Germline V gives CDR1 SGHAT, CDR2 FQNNGV. Trimming pared 0 bases from V and 2 bases from J, leaving 10 bases between. The CDR3 totals 15 residues. As defined, naive CD8 cells were CD45RO-negative and positively selected for CCR7, with terminally differentiated effector memory CD45RA+ cells excluded.

Sequencing was done on a sample of naive CD8+ T cells sorted from blood. The genes are TRBV11-2 and TRBJ1-2; tentative D call: TRBD1 (5 bases). This TCR was recovered from a woman aged 25 to 45 in good health. CDR3 in DNA: TGTGCCAGCAGCTTAGACGGGGCAGACAACTATGGCTACACCTTC. This sequence encodes CASSLDGADNYGYTF.